These 12 T cell receptor beta chains share one sample of origin, sequenced in a study of T-cell reconstitution after alpha-beta-depleted transplantation in children. Using unique molecular identifiers, the investigators prepared the TCRbeta library. Using its own MiXCR run on the PCR reads, TCRdb lists one record per CDR3 protein. Of some 600,000 distinct CDR3 sequences in the sample, 10% to 15% were seen once. The sample here was PBMCs, mostly from graft donor cells, taken 360 days after TCRalphabeta/CD19-depleted stem cell transplant. The receptors originated from a male patient younger than 18 who had a stem cell transplant for acute myeloid leukemia, so the T cells may come from the graft donor.

The gene calls are TRBV12-3 or TRBV12-4 and TRBJ2-7; D may be TRBD2 (6 bases). This CDR3 has 14 amino acids. V shed 5 bases and J shed 3 bases, with 14 bases lying between them. The CDR3 bases are TGTGCCAGCAGTGCACGGGACTCCTTCTACGAGCAGTACTTC. Protein product: CASSARDSFYEQYF.

This chain uses TRBV7-9 with TRBJ2-1; D ambiguous. Germline V gene sequence: CDR1 SEHNR, CDR2 FQNEAQ (reference sequence). The CDR3 has 12 amino acids. The V end lost 3 bases, the J end lost 9 bases, and 9 bases lay between the germline ends. CDR3 loop: CASSFLPREQFF. Here the CDR3 DNA reads TGTGCCAGCAGCTTCCTTCCCCGTGAGCAGTTCTTC.

This clonotype was picked up many times. V and J are TRBV6-5 and TRBJ2-7; D uncertain. The V gene lost 4 bases and the J gene lost 2 bases, with 15 bases spanning the gap. The germline V gene encodes CDR1 MNHEY and CDR2 SVGAGI. The CDR3 length is 15 residues. CDR3 DNA sequence: TGTGCCAGCAGTTCCTACCTCCCGAGTCCCTACGAGCAGTACTTC. Translated: CASSSYLPSPYEQYF.

J is TRBJ2-1 and V is TRBV9; 7 nucleotides match TRBD2. The CDR3 length is 16 residues. The ends lost 0 bases at V and 3 bases at J; junction bases unmatched: 6. Germline V gene lookup returns CDR1 SGDLS and CDR2 YYNGEE. CDR3 sequence (DNA): TGTGCCAGCAGCGTAGTTGGGGCGGGAGACTACAATGAGCAGTTCTTC. This gives the protein CASSVVGAGDYNEQFF.

The chain employs TRBV20-1 and TRBJ1-2; D gene uncertain. The V end lost 3 bases, the J end lost 2 bases, and 10 bases lay between the germline ends. Germline-derived CDR1 and CDR2 are DFQATT and SNEGSKA (reference sequence). The CDR3 sequence is 13 residues long. CDR3 sequence: CSASVSGNYGYTF. DNA for the CDR3: TGCAGTGCTAGTGTCAGTGGGAACTATGGCTACACCTTC.

In this sample, this clonotype turned up many times. CDR3: CASSYSSNAKNIQYF. As DNA, the CDR3 is TGTGCCAGCAGTTACTCATCGAACGCCAAAAACATTCAGTACTTC. The chain employs TRBV6-5 and TRBJ2-4, with D uncertain. The germline V and J ends were trimmed by 0 bases and 1 base, with 7 bases remaining between them. CDR1 and CDR2 from the germline V gene are MNHEY and SVGAGI. This CDR3 is built from 15 residues.

This clonotype has a count of ten or more. This chain uses TRBV7-9 with TRBJ2-2, with 8 bases aligning to TRBD1. CDR3 length equals 15 residues. Germline V CDR1 and CDR2: SEHNR, FQNEAQ (reference sequence). The V gene end was trimmed by 7 bases and the J gene end by 5 bases; junction bases not matched to a gene: 9. In nucleotides, the CDR3 is TGTGCCAGCACTTCCTTGACAGGGGAGACCGGGGAGCTGTTTTTT. It is translated as CASTSLTGETGELFF.

The CDR3 DNA reads TGCAGCGTTAGTGGCTACACCTTC. It yields the protein CSVSGYTF. This chain uses TRBV29-1 with TRBJ1-2; D is undetermined. Per germline, CDR1 SQVTM and CDR2 ANQGSEA. Trimming removed 5 bases at V and 7 bases at J, with 2 bases between. The CDR3 is made up of 8 amino acids.

This clonotype was seen only a few times. The chain joins TRBV27 to TRBJ2-7; 9 bases fit TRBD2. The CDR3 loop spans 17 amino acids. From germline, CDR1 is MNHEY and CDR2 SMNVEV (reference sequence). Trimming at V came to 6 bases and at J to 5 bases, leaving 17 bases not matched to a gene. CDR3: CASSSIRGLAGFDEQYF. CDR3 nucleotides: TGTGCCAGCAGCTCTATAAGGGGGCTAGCGGGATTTGACGAGCAGTACTTC.

This clonotype showed up many times. The V and J genes are TRBV29-1 and TRBJ1-2; TRBD1 matches 9 bases. Germline V gene sequence: CDR1 SQVTM, CDR2 ANQGSEA. V lost 7 bases and J lost 6; bases outside the gene matches: 3. The CDR3 loop spans 11 amino acids. CDR3 in DNA: TGCAGCGGGCGGACAGGGGATGGCTACACCTTC. Encoded protein: CSGRTGDGYTF.

The V call is TRBV18, the J call TRBJ2-7; the D gene is possibly TRBD2 (6 bases). The CDR3 runs to 12 residues. The ends were cut back, 2 bases at V and 12 bases at J, with 14 bases in the middle. The V gene's germline CDR1 is KGHSH and CDR2 LQKENI. CDR3 in amino acids: CASSPRLGSGYF. The CDR3 nucleotides are TGTGCCAGCTCACCAAGACTAGGCTCGGGGTACTTC.

This clonotype was counted at least ten times. The chain has TRBV28 and TRBJ2-3; 8 bases line up with TRBD2. V was pared by 3 bases and J by 2 bases, with 1 base of the junction left unmatched. Per germline, CDR1 MDHEN and CDR2 SYDVKM. The CDR3 is 14 residues long. The CDR3 DNA reads as TGTGCCAGCAGTTTTAGCGGGATCACAGATACGCAGTATTTT. Encoded protein: CASSFSGITDTQYF.